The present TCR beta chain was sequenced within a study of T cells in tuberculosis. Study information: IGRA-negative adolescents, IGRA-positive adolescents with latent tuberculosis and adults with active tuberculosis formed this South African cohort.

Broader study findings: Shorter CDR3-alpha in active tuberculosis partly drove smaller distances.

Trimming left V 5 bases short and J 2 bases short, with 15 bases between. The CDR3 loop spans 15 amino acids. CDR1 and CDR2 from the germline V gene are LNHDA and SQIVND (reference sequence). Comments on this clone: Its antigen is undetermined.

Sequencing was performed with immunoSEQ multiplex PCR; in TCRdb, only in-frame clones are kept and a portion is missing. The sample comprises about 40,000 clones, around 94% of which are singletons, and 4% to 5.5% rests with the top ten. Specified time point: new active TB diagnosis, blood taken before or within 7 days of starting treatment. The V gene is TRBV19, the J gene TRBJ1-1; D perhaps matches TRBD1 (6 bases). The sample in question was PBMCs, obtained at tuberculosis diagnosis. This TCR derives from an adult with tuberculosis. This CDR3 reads CASSPRGGGNTEAFF. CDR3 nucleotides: TGTGCCAGTAGTCCCCGAGGGGGTGGAAACACTGAAGCTTTCTTT.